This TCR beta chain derives from a study of blood T cell repertoires in COVID-19. For the study at large: Material from acute and convalescent COVID-19 was sourced from the United States, Italy and Spain.

The trim removed 4 bases at V and 3 bases at J, leaving 9 bases unmatched. This CDR3 is built from 16 residues. Germline V gene sequence: CDR1 SGHTA, CDR2 FQGNSA. Original processing methods: Amplification with reference gene primers provided the estimates of nucleated cell counts. Profiled with immunoSEQ multiplex PCR; TCRdb holds only in-frame clones, not every one. Clone size and the V and J calls come from that table; the DNA yielded D and trimming. The sample consists of around 57,000 clones, 80% to 90% of them appearing once. Sequenced input: peripheral blood. The receptor was isolated from a human donor in a cohort sampled during active COVID-19. The chain has TRBV7-2 and TRBJ2-3; TRBD2 matches 8 bases. CDR3 residues: CASSYRTSRETDTQYF. CDR3 nucleotide sequence: TGTGCCAGCAGCTACCGGACTAGCCGGGAGACAGATACGCAGTATTTT.